The clone carrying this T cell receptor beta chain was counted only a few times. The data belong to a study of early T cells in non-severe SARS-CoV-2 infection. A single record per CDR3 protein comes from TCRdb applying MiXCR to the 5' RACE reads. The table has 70,000 or so distinct CDR3 sequences, over 9% seen once. The V end was cut by 2 bases, the J end by 3 bases, with 16 bases between. The CDR3 covers 16 residues. CDR1 is SGHAT and CDR2 is FQNNGV in the germline V gene. Sequencing was performed on whole blood, taken at baseline. The sequence was collected from an adult who was a healthcare worker with PCR-confirmed SARS-CoV-2 infection or an uninfected control (not recorded which). The chain uses TRBV11-2 and TRBJ1-1; perhaps TRBD1 as D (6 bases). CDR3 sequence reads: CASSLKRAGVYTEAFF. The CDR3 nucleotides are TGTGCCAGCAGCTTAAAACGGGCAGGGGTTTACACTGAAGCTTTCTTT.